This TCR beta chain was recovered during a study of T cell responses to AZD1222 COVID-19 vaccine (dated by TCRdb to 2020 to 2023). For the study in its entirety: Because spike-specific TCR depth and breadth did not differ between the two schedules, AZD1222 recipients who got a second dose at roughly 4 weeks were pooled with those who got a second dose at roughly 12 weeks. TCR sequencing covered about 230 trial participants: some 210 given two doses of AZD1222 and 26 given two doses of MenACWY control vaccine. Trial participants were enrolled by age into 18-55, 56-69 and 70-plus year subgroups, with approximately 150, 28 and 58 TCR-sequenced participants respectively.

The CDR3 regions of human TCRbeta chains were analyzed by immunosequencing. Turning to the authors' computational methods: TCRs in the repertoires were matched against a reference library of SARS-CoV-2-specific TCRs that had been generated with the MIRA antigen-specificity platform. Breadth meant the fraction of unique TCRs that were SARS-CoV-2-associated, whereas depth meant the fraction of total T cells that were SARS-CoV-2-associated. Each spike-specific TCR was assigned to its reactive spike region and to a CD4 or CD8 class using the MIRA data. Log10-transformed breadth and depth values were compared by one-way ANOVA with Sidak's multiple comparisons tests. TCRdb stores this immuneACCESS table with in-frame sequences only. Part of the clones is absent; in the studies checked, under half of the shortfall reflects unresolved V genes, and no reason is known for the rest. V and J calls plus clone size are reproduced from that table; the DNA served to infer D and trimming. In this sample the table shows around 140,000 clones, 89% of which occur a single time. Together, the top ten hold just under 3% of the sample.

The investigation overall reported the following: Spike-specific TCR breadth and depth rose significantly after two AZD1222 doses compared with day 0 and with MenACWY recipients. Conclusions about previously exposed vaccinees are limited, since just five to seven AZD1222 recipients were seropositive for SARS-CoV-2 at baseline. Most participants were white British and females outnumbered males, and the authors suggested that clonal diversity may have been underestimated. Because no day 14 peak-response samples were available, the repertoires could be characterized only after the peak T cell response. Vaccine-associated CD4 TCRs spanned the whole spike protein, with dominant responses in regions 160-218 and 743-854. Reportedly, close to half of the unique spike-specific TCRs recognized epitopes lying outside the regions that are mutated in the B.1.351 and B.1.1.7 variants. In the small 56-69-year group, the increase in depth fell short of significance, most likely because of low power.

As for this clone: The antigen it recognizes is unknown. Base qualities are not recorded, but no much larger clone differs from it by a single base.

The time point label on this specimen signifies: baseline before first vaccination. The vaccinee samples were drawn from two UK trials, COV001 and COV002, one of which was a single-blind randomized controlled phase 2/3 trial testing AZD1222 (ChAdOx1 nCoV-19) in healthy adults. For TCRbeta chain sequencing, PBMC samples were collected from trial participants at day 0 and at day 28 after the second dose. The CDR3 goes from the cysteine to the phenylalanine over 15 residues. Solely the CDR3 DNA is kept, with 45 bases framed from the first base. CDR1 and CDR2, looked up from the germline V gene (reference sequence), are LNHNV and YYDKDF. At the junction V is shortened by 3 bases and J by 2 bases, with 12 bases in between.

Here the chain combines TRBV15 and TRBJ2-3, with the D assignment possibly TRBD1 or TRBD2, given 6 matching bases for each. The sequence was obtained from an adult in good health. The specimen comprised peripheral blood, sampled on day 0 of AZD1222 vaccination. The nucleotide sequence is given as TGTGCCACCAGCAGTTACAGGGAGGCCACAGATACGCAGTATTTT. Translated, it gives CATSSYREATDTQYF. The variable domain in full, with residues beyond the CDR3 obtained from the reference TRBV15 and TRBJ2-3 genes, is DAMVIQNPRYQVTQFGKPVTLSCSQTLNHNVMYWYQQKSSQAPKLLFHYYDKDFNNEADTPDNFQSRRPNTSFCFLDIRSPGLGDTAMYLCATSSYREATDTQYFGPGTRLTVL.